This T cell receptor (beta chain) was profiled in a study of blood T cell repertoires in COVID-19. V gave up 0 bases and J gave up 9 bases, with 12 bases separating them. Germline CDR1 and CDR2: SEHNR and FQNEAQ (reference sequence). The length of the CDR3 is 14 residues. This clone appeared a single time. Clinical history as reported by participants underpinned cohort assignment. TCRdb's copy holds only in-frame clones and misses some; the assay was immunoSEQ multiplex PCR. The sample carries about 210,000 clones, 81% recorded once. Sequenced material: PBMCs or T cells enriched from blood (not recorded which). The chain uses TRBV7-9 and TRBJ2-1; no reliable D call. This TCR came from a woman between 50 and 59 years old with acute COVID-19. The CDR3 sequence: CASSLAVQLFEQFF. Written as DNA, the CDR3 is TGTGCCAGCAGCTTAGCGGTACAACTATTTGAGCAGTTCTTC.